Listed below are T cell receptor beta chains from one sample, sequenced in a study of blood T cell repertoires in COVID-19. TCRdb's copy holds only in-frame clones and misses some; the assay was immunoSEQ multiplex PCR. Here the sample spans about 140,000 clones, over 80% being singletons. Sequenced input: peripheral blood. Source of these receptors: a man aged 45-65 years who had recovered from COVID-19. Each CDR3 is given with its conserved first and last residue. D genes are given only for firm matches. For some rows the clone size is stated as once, few or many, or as a class when expanded; others skip it.

TRBJ1-1 | TRBV5-1 | TRBD1 | - | TGCGCCAGCAGACAGGGGTCGGACACTGAAGCTTTCTTT | CASRQGSDTEAFF
TRBJ2-1 | TRBV21-1 | - | - | TGTGCCAGCAGCAAAAAAAGCCAGACCCGGGACAGGGCCTACAATGAGCAGTTCTTC | CASSKKSQTRDRAYNEQFF
TRBJ2-7 | TRBV25-1 | TRBD1 | - | TGTGCCAGCAGTGTTGCTGGGTACAGGGGCTACGAGCAGTACTTC | CASSVAGYRGYEQYF
TRBJ2-5 | TRBV24-1 | - | - | TGTGCCACCAGTGATTTGTTGTCGTACCAAGAGACCCAGTACTTC | CATSDLLSYQETQYF
TRBJ1-6 | TRBV7-3 | TRBD1 | - | TGTGCCAGCAGCCTAGACAGGGGAAATTCACCCCTCCACTTT | CASSLDRGNSPLHF
TRBJ2-1 | TRBV6-6 | - | once | TGTGCCAGCAAACTTGCGGGGGCCTCCTACAATGAGCAGTTCTTC | CASKLAGASYNEQFF
TRBJ2-3 | TRBV5-1 | TRBD2 | - | TGCGCCAGCAGCTCGACTAGCGGGGGAACAGATACGCAGTATTTT | CASSSTSGGTDTQYF
TRBJ2-2 | TRBV7-9 | TRBD2 | - | TGTGCCAGCAGGGGACTAAACTCCGGGGAGCTGTTTTTT | CASRGLNSGELFF
TRBJ1-5 | TRBV3-1/TRBV3-2 | - | - | TGTGCCAGCAGCGGTACAGGGTTTCAGCCCCAGCATTTT | CASSGTGFQPQHF
TRBJ2-5 | TRBV7-9 | TRBD1 | - | TGTGCCAGCAGCGCCAGACAGGGGGCTGCAGAGACCCAGTACTTC | CASSARQGAAETQYF
TRBJ2-2 | TRBV7-7 | TRBD2 | - | TGTGCCAGCAGCTTTCTTCCCCGGACTAGCGGGGGGACGAACACCGGGGAGCTGTTTTTT | CASSFLPRTSGGTNTGELFF
TRBJ2-7 | TRBV3-1/TRBV3-2 | - | once | TGTGCCAGCAGCCGAAACAGGGACCCCGAGCAGTACTTC | CASSRNRDPEQYF
TRBJ2-3 | TRBV10-3 | - | - | TGTGCCACCCAGCGCGGGGGCTATACAGATACGCAGTATTTT | CATQRGGYTDTQYF
TRBJ2-3 | TRBV30 | TRBD2 | - | TGTGCCTGGTGCCCGGGAGGGGGGTTCGTCTCGGAGCAGTATTTT | CAWCPGGGFVSEQYF
TRBJ1-1 | TRBV15 | - | - | TGTGCCACCAGCAGAGAGTTGCAGATGAACACTGAAGCTTTCTTT | CATSRELQMNTEAFF
TRBJ2-1 | TRBV15 | TRBD2 | - | TGTGCCACCAGCAGAGAGCGGGGGGGCGAGGACAATGAGCAGTTCTTC | CATSRERGGEDNEQFF
TRBJ2-3 | TRBV11-1 | TRBD2 | - | TGTGCCAGCGCCCTTAGCGGGGGGGCAGATACGCAGTATTTT | CASALSGGADTQYF
TRBJ2-5 | TRBV6-2/TRBV6-3 | TRBD2 | - | TGTGCCAGCAGTTACCCGGGACTAGCGGGGGGTTCAGAGACCCAGTACTTC | CASSYPGLAGGSETQYF
TRBJ2-2 | TRBV25-1 | - | - | TGTGCCAGCAGTGAATGGGGCACGGCCGGGGAGCTGTTTTTT | CASSEWGTAGELFF
TRBJ2-3 | TRBV3-1/TRBV3-2 | - | - | TGTGCCAGCAGCCAAGAGTTGGAGGGGACAGATACGCAGTATTTT | CASSQELEGTDTQYF
TRBJ1-4 | TRBV7-2 | - | - | TGTGCCAGCAGCTTAGGAGGGAGCTATGAAAAACTGTTTTTT | CASSLGGSYEKLFF
TRBJ2-7 | TRBV27 | - | - | TGTGCTGCCGGGAGGGGGCTTGGCGAGCAGTACTTC | CAAGRGLGEQYF
TRBJ1-3 | TRBV19 | - | - | TGTGCCAGTAGTCCGAGGACATCGAACTCTGGAAACACCATATATTTT | CASSPRTSNSGNTIYF
TRBJ2-2 | TRBV6-5 | - | - | TGTGCCAGCAGTATTAAGCCGAACACCGGGGAGCTGTTTTTT | CASSIKPNTGELFF
TRBJ2-2 | TRBV11-3 | - | - | TGTGCCAGCAGCATTGGTCGGGCCGGGGAGCTGTTTTTT | CASSIGRAGELFF
TRBJ2-5 | TRBV23-1 | TRBD1 | once | TGCGCCAGCAGCGCCCGGGACAGGGGTGGAGAGACCCAGTACTTC | CASSARDRGGETQYF
TRBJ1-1 | TRBV11-3 | - | - | TGTGCCAGCAGCTTAGATAGGGTTTCGGGACTTAAAGCTTTCTTT | CASSLDRVSGLKAFF
TRBJ2-7 | TRBV18 | - | - | TGTGCCAGCTCACCCGGCTGGGGCACCAAATCCTACGAGCAGTACTTC | CASSPGWGTKSYEQYF